These T cell receptor beta chains were read from a single sample in a study of blood T cell repertoires in COVID-19. Here immunoSEQ multiplex PCR was the method, and the copy in TCRdb shows in-frame clones only, minus some. This table holds some 120,000 clones, roughly four fifths found once. Sequencing input: peripheral blood. Receptors originate from a woman aged 45-59 years with acute or convalescent COVID-19. CDR3s include the opening cysteine and the closing phenylalanine or tryptophan. D genes are given only for firm matches. Clone size is given for some rows only: seen once, a few or many times, or a class if the clone is expanded.

v_gene,d_gene,abundance,j_gene,CDR3aa,CDR3nt
TRBV28,NA,NA,TRBJ2-6,CASSTAVTGANVLTF,TGTGCCAGCAGTACAGCAGTTACTGGGGCCAACGTCCTGACTTTC
TRBV19,TRBD2,NA,TRBJ2-3,CASSILSGGLTDTQYF,TGTGCCAGTAGTATACTAAGCGGGGGGCTCACAGATACGCAGTATTTT
TRBV18,NA,NA,TRBJ1-2,CASSPSADNYGYTF,TGTGCCAGCTCACCGTCAGCGGACAACTATGGCTACACCTTC
TRBV7-8,TRBD1,NA,TRBJ1-6,CASSLAPTGVTYNSPLHF,TGTGCCAGCAGCTTAGCCCCGACAGGGGTAACCTATAATTCACCCCTCCACTTT
TRBV5-6,NA,NA,TRBJ1-2,CASSFGGANYGYTF,TGTGCCAGCAGCTTTGGCGGAGCCAACTATGGCTACACCTTC
TRBV29-1,NA,NA,TRBJ1-2,CSGSVTNYGYTF,TGCAGCGGGTCAGTGACTAACTATGGCTACACCTTC
TRBV5-1,NA,once,TRBJ1-2,CASSLAGPGGQAPYGYTF,TGCGCCAGCAGCTTGGCCGGGCCCGGGGGGCAAGCCCCTTATGGCTACACCTTC
TRBV9,TRBD1,NA,TRBJ1-2,CASSVGTGPGYGYTF,TGTGCCAGCAGCGTAGGGACAGGGCCGGGGTATGGCTACACCTTC
TRBV13,TRBD1,NA,TRBJ2-7,CASSSRQGEQYF,TGTGCCAGCAGCTCCCGACAGGGCGAGCAGTACTTC
TRBV3-1/TRBV3-2,TRBD2,NA,TRBJ2-7,CASRRTSGQYEQYF,TGTGCCAGCAGGCGGACTAGCGGGCAGTACGAGCAGTACTTC
TRBV6-5,TRBD2,NA,TRBJ2-3,CASRVTSGGTHTQYF,TGTGCCAGCAGGGTTACTAGCGGGGGGACTCATACGCAGTATTTT
TRBV5-1,NA,NA,TRBJ2-7,CASSLEGQGSYEQYF,TGCGCCAGCAGCTTGGAAGGGCAGGGCTCCTACGAGCAGTACTTC
TRBV27,NA,NA,TRBJ1-4,CASSLVRGLGEKLFF,TGTGCCAGCAGTTTGGTAAGGGGTTTGGGAGAAAAACTGTTTTTT
TRBV6-2/TRBV6-3,NA,NA,TRBJ1-1,CASSYPGHRNTEAFF,TGTGCCAGCAGTTACCCGGGACACAGGAACACTGAAGCTTTCTTT
TRBV7-6,TRBD1,NA,TRBJ1-5,CASSPSAGQGRGGNQPQHF,TGTGCCAGCAGCCCCTCGGCGGGACAGGGGAGAGGTGGCAATCAGCCCCAGCATTTT
TRBV7-9,NA,NA,TRBJ1-4,CASSPTGQNEKLFF,TGTGCCAGCAGCCCCACTGGACAGAATGAAAAACTGTTTTTT
TRBV5-1,TRBD2,NA,TRBJ2-3,CASSLDAGGPLDTQYF,TGCGCCAGCAGCTTGGATGCGGGGGGGCCTCTCGATACGCAGTATTTT
TRBV7-9,TRBD2,NA,TRBJ2-7,CASSPRLAGAYEQYF,TGTGCCAGCAGCCCAAGGTTAGCGGGGGCCTACGAGCAGTACTTC
TRBV5-5,NA,once,TRBJ1-2,CASSLGGPSLAYGYTF,TGTGCCAGCAGCTTGGGAGGGCCGTCCCTTGCCTATGGCTACACCTTC
TRBV19,NA,once,TRBJ1-2,CASKAADLNYGYTF,TGTGCCAGTAAAGCGGCGGACCTTAACTATGGCTACACCTTC
TRBV19,TRBD1,NA,TRBJ2-2,CASSDWDRKNTGELFF,TGTGCCAGTAGCGACTGGGACAGGAAGAACACCGGGGAGCTGTTTTTT
TRBV5-4,NA,NA,TRBJ1-2,CASSIPLTDGNGYTF,TGTGCCAGCAGCATTCCTTTGACAGATGGTAATGGCTACACCTTC
TRBV19,NA,NA,TRBJ1-5,CASRGGSINQPQHF,TGTGCCAGTAGAGGAGGATCTATCAATCAGCCCCAGCATTTT
TRBV6-2/TRBV6-3,NA,NA,TRBJ2-2,CASSYSLTGELFF,TGTGCCAGCAGTTACTCACTAACCGGGGAGCTGTTTTTT
TRBV9,NA,NA,TRBJ1-2,CASSSQLTGTYGYTF,TGTGCCAGCAGCTCCCAATTAACAGGGACGTATGGCTACACCTTC
TRBV30,TRBD1,NA,TRBJ1-1,CAWRPGGNIDTEAFF,TGTGCCTGGAGACCAGGGGGCAATATTGACACTGAAGCTTTCTTT
TRBV14,NA,NA,TRBJ2-7,CASSQSTYEQYF,TGTGCCAGCAGCCAGTCCACCTACGAGCAGTACTTC
TRBV6-5,TRBD1,many,TRBJ2-2,CASTPGTGVTGELFF,TGTGCCAGCACCCCCGGGACAGGGGTCACCGGGGAGCTGTTTTTT
TRBV2,NA,NA,TRBJ1-5,CASTGTYSNQPQHF,TGTGCCAGCACCGGTACGTATAGCAATCAGCCCCAGCATTTT
TRBV5-8,NA,NA,TRBJ1-3,CASSSWSSGNTIYF,TGTGCCAGCAGCTCCTGGAGCTCTGGAAACACCATATATTTT
TRBV5-1,NA,NA,TRBJ2-5,CASSPGAGETQYF,TGCGCCAGCAGCCCTGGGGCAGGAGAGACCCAGTACTTC
TRBV11-2,NA,NA,TRBJ1-1,CASSLERGSNTEAFF,TGTGCCAGCAGCTTAGAAAGGGGGTCGAACACTGAAGCTTTCTTT
TRBV19,NA,once,TRBJ1-3,CASTLDTSSGNTIYF,TGTGCCAGTACCCTGGACACGTCCTCTGGAAACACCATATATTTT
TRBV27,TRBD1,NA,TRBJ1-1,CASRTGRTEAFF,TGTGCCAGCAGGACAGGGAGAACTGAAGCTTTCTTT
TRBV10-3,NA,NA,TRBJ2-2,CAITAGSNTGELFF,TGTGCCATCACCGCGGGTTCGAACACCGGGGAGCTGTTTTTT
TRBV5-8,NA,NA,TRBJ1-5,CASSLERGAGNQPQHF,TGTGCCAGCAGCTTGGAGCGAGGCGCCGGCAATCAGCCCCAGCATTTT
TRBV19,TRBD2,NA,TRBJ2-1,CASSIFASGAYNEQFF,TGTGCCAGTAGTATCTTCGCCAGCGGGGCATACAATGAGCAGTTCTTC
TRBV4-1,NA,few,TRBJ1-5,CASSQDTQDYSNQPQHF,TGCGCCAGCAGCCAAGATACCCAGGACTATAGCAATCAGCCCCAGCATTTT
TRBV10-1,NA,NA,TRBJ2-1,CASSKGVVQGGYNEQFF,TGCGCCAGCAGCAAGGGAGTGGTGCAAGGCGGCTACAATGAGCAGTTCTTC
TRBV3-1/TRBV3-2,TRBD2,NA,TRBJ2-7,CASTRTSGGSSSYEQYF,TGTGCCAGCACTCGGACTAGCGGGGGGTCAAGCTCCTACGAGCAGTACTTC
TRBV6-4,NA,NA,TRBJ2-1,CASSDGQGNSNEQFF,TGTGCCAGCAGTGATGGTCAGGGGAATAGCAATGAGCAGTTCTTC
TRBV6-1,NA,NA,TRBJ1-3,CASSEQGKSAGNTIYF,TGTGCCAGCAGTGAACAGGGAAAGTCTGCTGGAAACACCATATATTTT
TRBV5-1,NA,NA,TRBJ1-2,CASSLDRGYTF,TGCGCCAGCAGCTTGGACCGGGGCTACACCTTC
TRBV7-2,NA,NA,TRBJ2-1,CASSLPGMIHNEQFF,TGTGCCAGCAGCTTACCCGGGATGATCCACAATGAGCAGTTCTTC
TRBV19,TRBD1,NA,TRBJ1-2,CATKTGLNGYTF,TGTGCCACCAAGACAGGGTTGAATGGCTACACCTTC
TRBV28,TRBD2,NA,TRBJ2-1,CASSPEGSGVYNEQFF,TGTGCCAGCAGTCCCGAGGGTAGCGGGGTTTACAATGAGCAGTTCTTC
TRBV7-2,TRBD1,NA,TRBJ1-5,CASSLVLGQREPQHF,TGTGCCAGCAGCTTAGTTTTGGGACAGCGGGAGCCCCAGCATTTT
TRBV23-1,TRBD1,NA,TRBJ1-1,CASSPLHIPGQAPEAFF,TGCGCCAGCAGTCCCTTACATATACCGGGACAGGCTCCTGAAGCTTTCTTT
TRBV6-1,TRBD1,NA,TRBJ2-1,CASSENPGTGGKNEQFF,TGTGCCAGCAGTGAAAATCCCGGGACAGGGGGCAAGAATGAGCAGTTCTTC
TRBV10-3,TRBD1,NA,TRBJ2-3,CAISEPPGQGAGDTQYF,TGTGCCATCAGTGAACCTCCGGGACAGGGGGCAGGAGATACGCAGTATTTT
TRBV7-8,TRBD1,NA,TRBJ1-2,CASSPRTGAIYGYTF,TGTGCCAGCAGCCCAAGGACAGGGGCCATCTATGGCTACACCTTC
TRBV9,NA,NA,TRBJ1-4,CASSALGATNEKLFF,TGTGCCAGCAGTGCTCTTGGAGCCACTAATGAAAAACTGTTTTTT
TRBV6-5,TRBD1,NA,TRBJ1-2,CASRPRQGEYGYTF,TGTGCCAGCAGGCCCCGACAGGGGGAGTATGGCTACACCTTC
TRBV7-2,NA,NA,TRBJ1-5,CASSYRENQPQHF,TGTGCCAGCAGCTACAGGGAAAATCAGCCCCAGCATTTT
TRBV19,NA,once,TRBJ1-2,CASSIGSRGDHYGYTF,TGTGCCAGTAGTATCGGATCCAGGGGCGATCACTATGGCTACACCTTC